This TCR beta chain was recorded in a study of cytomegalovirus exposure and HLA in healthy donors. The overall study: Of all 400 or so donors who were genotyped, 75% to 90% belonged to the Caucasian-associated ancestry cluster.

The ends lost 2 bases at V and 5 bases at J; junction bases unmatched: 5. This CDR3 contains 15 residues. Looked up from germline, CDR1 is SEHNR and CDR2 is FQNEAQ (reference sequence). With 60 Vbeta and 13 Jbeta primers, the PCR was carried out. Under the authors' procedure: In a later analysis, approximately 73 million unique TCR beta chains included roughly 11 million shared by two or more donors. Clones were read by immunoSEQ multiplex PCR, and TCRdb kept only the in-frame ones, dropping some. V and J calls and clone size come straight from that table; D and trimming were deduced from the DNA. This repertoire shows about 100,000 clones, approximately 81% found once; its top ten account for roughly 15%.

The chain has TRBV7-9 and TRBJ1-4; 7 nucleotides line up with TRBD1. The TCR sequence derives from a male donor in good health and CMV-seropositive. Sequenced sample: PBMCs. CDR3: CASSLYQGVNEKLFF. The CDR3 nucleotides are TGTGCCAGCAGCTTATATCAGGGGGTGAATGAAAAACTGTTTTTT.